This T cell receptor beta chain was documented in a study of blood T cell repertoires in COVID-19. Across the whole study: COVID-19 samples from acute and convalescent phases originated in the United States, Italy and Spain.

Looked up from germline, CDR1 is MNHEY and CDR2 is SMNVEV (reference sequence). The CDR3 runs 16 residues. V lost 5 bases and J 0 bases, leaving 17 bases between the germline ends. Data came from immunoSEQ multiplex PCR; TCRdb stores just in-frame clones and leaves some out. The data contain fewer than 350,000 clones, around 84% of them singletons. Across over 20 US areas, participants ranged in age from about 18 to 90 years. Cohort 3 recovered donors had two negative PCRs, clearance, or symptom resolution. Sequencing used PBMCs or T cells enriched from blood (not recorded which). The chain joins TRBV27 to TRBJ2-7, with a tentative D call TRBD2 (6 bases). The receptor comes from a woman aged 45-59 years who had recovered from COVID-19. The CDR3 region has the DNA TGTGCCAGCAGTACCCGGGGCGGAGGGGACTCCTACGAGCAGTACTTC. Translated: CASSTRGGGDSYEQYF.